The T cell receptor beta chain under discussion was sequenced for a study of blood T cell repertoires in COVID-19. Whole-study context: Sources were T cells, B-cell-depleted T cells, or PBMCs; the material itself was cDNA or gDNA.

Assay: immunoSEQ multiplex PCR; the TCRdb copy retains only in-frame clones and omits some. The sample lists about 140,000 clones; 80% to 90% were seen once. In germline, CDR1 is SGHNT, CDR2 YYREEE (reference sequence). CDR3 length equals 13 residues. V was clipped by 4 bases and J by 1 base, with 7 bases between them. The chain couples TRBV5-4 to TRBJ2-3; possible D gene TRBD1, 5 bases. The sequenced sample consisted of peripheral blood. This receptor was identified in a woman in her forties or fifties with acute or convalescent COVID-19. CDR3 DNA: TGTGCCAGCAGCCTAGGGGGCACAGATACGCAGTATTTT. Its translation: CASSLGGTDTQYF.